These 18 T cell receptor beta chains share one sample of origin, sequenced in a study of blood T cell repertoires in COVID-19. Assay used: immunoSEQ multiplex PCR; TCRdb lists only in-frame clones, some missing. The sample shows a few hundred thousand clones, roughly 90% of them seen only once. The sample comprised peripheral blood. The source is a woman aged 25 to 39 with COVID-19, enrolled during active disease.

The J gene is TRBJ2-2, the V gene TRBV3-1 (or the pseudogene TRBV3-2); D gene unclear. Germline V gene sequence: CDR1 LGHDT, CDR2 YNNKEL (reference sequence). The CDR3 runs 14 residues. V was shortened by 0 bases and J by 1 base, with 3 bases between the two germline ends. The CDR3 is CASSQDRNTGELFF. CDR3 in DNA: TGTGCCAGCAGCCAAGATCGGAACACCGGGGAGCTGTTTTTT.

The rearrangement links TRBV7-2 to TRBJ2-2, with D possibly matching TRBD2 (7 bases). The germline V and J ends were trimmed by 0 bases and 1 base, with 9 bases remaining between them. Germline CDR1 reads SGHTA; CDR2 reads FQGNSA. This CDR3 has 16 residues. CDR3 sequence reads: CASSLAAGQNTGELFF. DNA for the CDR3: TGTGCCAGCAGCTTAGCAGCGGGACAGAACACCGGGGAGCTGTTTTTT.

The rearrangement joins TRBV5-1 to TRBJ1-4, with 9 positions matching TRBD1. V lost 3 bases and J lost 4; bases outside the gene matches: 7. The CDR3 consists of 16 residues. Germline lookup yields CDR1 SGHRS and CDR2 YFSETQ. The CDR3: CASSSHRQGDNEKLFF. The CDR3 DNA follows: TGCGCCAGCAGCTCACATAGACAGGGGGATAATGAAAAACTGTTTTTT.

This chain uses TRBV7-5 with TRBJ1-1; TRBD1 is taken as the D call from the table, unchecked against the DNA. TRBV7-5 represents a pseudogene. This CDR3 region has 14 residues. Here the CDR3 DNA reads TGTGCCAGAAGCTCCAATAACCGACATAATGAAGCTTTCTTT. It encodes CARSSNNRHNEAFF.

The gene calls are TRBV27 and TRBJ1-5; TRBD1 matches 10 bases. Losses at the gene ends were 3 bases for V and 2 bases for J; bases not matched to a gene: 10. Germline CDR1 MNHEY, CDR2 SMNVEV (reference sequence). The CDR3 sequence is 18 residues long. CDR3 in DNA: TGTGCCAGCAGTTTCCGGACAGGGGGTGGTTCGGGCAATCAGCCCCAGCATTTT. This gives the protein CASSFRTGGGSGNQPQHF.

This clone was counted at least ten times. The gene calls are TRBV6-2 or TRBV6-3 and TRBJ2-3; D is ambiguous. Germline CDR1 and CDR2: MNHEY and SVGEGT. The V gene lost 1 base and the J gene lost 2 bases, with 13 bases spanning the gap. The CDR3 loop spans 16 amino acids. DNA for the CDR3: TGTGCCAGCAGTTACTGGCTAGTCCGGATCACAGATACGCAGTATTTT. It codes for CASSYWLVRITDTQYF.

The chain carries TRBV5-5 and TRBJ1-6; 9 bases agree with TRBD1. The germline gives CDR1 SGHKS, CDR2 YYEKEE (reference sequence). J was trimmed by 7 bases and V by 0 bases; bases with no gene match: 5. This CDR3 comprises 16 residues. Here the CDR3 DNA reads TGTGCCAGCAGCTTGGATGGGACAGGGCGGAATTCACCCCTCCACTTT. It yields the protein CASSLDGTGRNSPLHF. The full variable domain, in which reference TRBV5-5 and TRBJ1-6 provide the parts outside the CDR3, is DAGVTQSPTHLIKTRGQQVTLRCSPISGHKSVSWYQQVLGQGPQFIFQYYEKEERGRGNFPDRFSARQFPNYSSELNVNALLLGDSALYLCASSLDGTGRNSPLHFGNGTRLTVT.

V usage is TRBV11-3 and J usage is TRBJ2-7; D is unresolved. The length of the CDR3 is 13 residues. Germline V gene lookup returns CDR1 SGHNT and CDR2 YENEEA. The ends were cut back, 1 base at V and 3 bases at J, with 7 bases in the middle. This CDR3 reads CASSLGQNYEQYV. CDR3 in DNA: TGTGCCAGCAGCTTAGGTCAGAACTACGAGCAGTACGTC.

The chain combines TRBV6-5 with TRBJ1-1; D ambiguous. Trimming shortened V by 3 bases and J by 1 base, and 9 bases separated the two germline ends. CDR3 size: 14 residues. The germline CDR1 and CDR2 sequences are MNHEY and SVGAGI. The CDR3 DNA sequence: TGTGCCAGCAGTTATCGGAGTACGAACACTGAAGCTTTCTTT. Translated: CASSYRSTNTEAFF.

The V and J genes are TRBV21-1 and TRBJ2-7; TRBD2, as called in the table, went unchecked against the DNA. TRBV21-1 is designated a pseudogene. The CDR3 runs to 15 residues. In DNA, the CDR3 is TGTGCCAGCAGCACTCGGGATGCCGGCGCCTACGAGCAGTACGTC. The encoded protein is CASSTRDAGAYEQYV.

The sample holds one count of this clone. The CDR3 DNA is TGCGCCAGCAGCCAAGGACAGGTTTATAGCAATCAGCCCCAGCATTTT. Translated, it gives CASSQGQVYSNQPQHF. The V and J genes are TRBV4-1 and TRBJ1-5; tentatively, D is TRBD1 (6 bases). Germline assignment: CDR1 MGHRA and CDR2 YSYEKL. V dropped 1 base and J dropped 0 bases, with 10 bases sitting between them. The CDR3 covers 16 residues.

The CDR3, as DNA: TGTGCCAGCAGCGACAGGGACCCCACAGATACGCAGTATTTT. It yields the protein CASSDRDPTDTQYF. The J gene is TRBJ2-3, the V gene TRBV2; 7 nucleotides agree with TRBD1. The ends lost 6 bases at V and 2 bases at J; junction bases unmatched: 5. Per the germline V gene, CDR1 is SNHLY and CDR2 is FYNNEI. CDR3 size: 14 residues.

The gene calls are TRBV6-6 and TRBJ2-3; 10 bases are a match to TRBD1. This CDR3 region has 15 residues. Germline assignment: CDR1 MNHNY and CDR2 SVGAGI (reference sequence). After removal of 6 bases from V and 0 bases from J, the junction contained 3 bases not matched to a gene. The CDR3 region has the DNA TGTGCCAGCAGATTGGGACAGGGGAGCACAGATACGCAGTATTTT. This codes for CASRLGQGSTDTQYF.

The rearrangement links TRBV4-2 to TRBJ1-5, with D maybe TRBD1 (5 bases). Germline CDR1 and CDR2: LGHNA and YNFKEQ. The CDR3 spans 16 residues. With 1 base removed from V and 1 base from J, the gap between germline ends came to 11 bases. This CDR3 is CASSQVDSSSNQPQHF. CDR3 nucleotides: TGTGCCAGCAGCCAAGTTGACAGTTCGAGCAATCAGCCCCAGCATTTT.

This clone came up once. J is TRBJ1-1 and V is TRBV3-1 (or the pseudogene TRBV3-2); possible D gene TRBD1, 5 bases. Germline V gives CDR1 LGHDT, CDR2 YNNKEL (reference sequence). V was cut by 3 bases and J by 5 bases, with 13 bases left in between. The CDR3 spans 14 residues. The CDR3 nucleotides are TGTGCCAGCAGCCAGGGGCCAGATAGGACTGAAGCTTTCTTT. It translates to CASSQGPDRTEAFF.

The rearrangement uses TRBV12-5 and TRBJ2-2, with D possibly matching TRBD2 (5 bases). Germline CDR1 is LGHNT and CDR2 is FRNRAP. Trimming removed 7 bases from V and 7 bases from J, with 10 bases in between. This CDR3 contains 12 residues. CDR3 region: CASATGFGELFF. CDR3 nucleotide sequence: TGTGCTAGTGCCACGGGGTTCGGGGAGCTGTTTTTT.

The rearrangement uses TRBV6-2 or TRBV6-3 and TRBJ2-7, with D maybe TRBD2 (5 bases). Germline loops: CDR1 MNHEY, CDR2 SVGEGT. This CDR3 is built from 16 residues. V dropped 2 bases and J dropped 1 base, with 15 bases sitting between them. Here the CDR3 DNA reads TGTGCCAGCAGTTACACAGAGGGAGTCCAATCCTACGAGCAGTACGTC. Translation gives CASSYTEGVQSYEQYV.

The chain carries TRBV18 and TRBJ1-6, with 10 bases that match TRBD1. This CDR3 contains 16 residues. Germline V gives CDR1 KGHSH, CDR2 LQKENI. After removal of 3 bases from V and 10 bases from J, the junction contained 9 bases not matched to a gene. The CDR3 protein is CASSPTWTGGFSPLHF. The CDR3 region has the DNA TGTGCCAGCTCACCGACTTGGACAGGGGGATTCTCACCCCTCCACTTT. Combining the CDR3 with reference TRBV18 and TRBJ1-6 gives the whole variable domain NAGVMQNPRHLVRRRGQEARLRCSPMKGHSHVYWYRQLPEEGLKFMVYLQKENIIDESGMPKERFSAEFPKEGPSILRIQQVVRGDSAAYFCASSPTWTGGFSPLHFGNGTRLTVT.